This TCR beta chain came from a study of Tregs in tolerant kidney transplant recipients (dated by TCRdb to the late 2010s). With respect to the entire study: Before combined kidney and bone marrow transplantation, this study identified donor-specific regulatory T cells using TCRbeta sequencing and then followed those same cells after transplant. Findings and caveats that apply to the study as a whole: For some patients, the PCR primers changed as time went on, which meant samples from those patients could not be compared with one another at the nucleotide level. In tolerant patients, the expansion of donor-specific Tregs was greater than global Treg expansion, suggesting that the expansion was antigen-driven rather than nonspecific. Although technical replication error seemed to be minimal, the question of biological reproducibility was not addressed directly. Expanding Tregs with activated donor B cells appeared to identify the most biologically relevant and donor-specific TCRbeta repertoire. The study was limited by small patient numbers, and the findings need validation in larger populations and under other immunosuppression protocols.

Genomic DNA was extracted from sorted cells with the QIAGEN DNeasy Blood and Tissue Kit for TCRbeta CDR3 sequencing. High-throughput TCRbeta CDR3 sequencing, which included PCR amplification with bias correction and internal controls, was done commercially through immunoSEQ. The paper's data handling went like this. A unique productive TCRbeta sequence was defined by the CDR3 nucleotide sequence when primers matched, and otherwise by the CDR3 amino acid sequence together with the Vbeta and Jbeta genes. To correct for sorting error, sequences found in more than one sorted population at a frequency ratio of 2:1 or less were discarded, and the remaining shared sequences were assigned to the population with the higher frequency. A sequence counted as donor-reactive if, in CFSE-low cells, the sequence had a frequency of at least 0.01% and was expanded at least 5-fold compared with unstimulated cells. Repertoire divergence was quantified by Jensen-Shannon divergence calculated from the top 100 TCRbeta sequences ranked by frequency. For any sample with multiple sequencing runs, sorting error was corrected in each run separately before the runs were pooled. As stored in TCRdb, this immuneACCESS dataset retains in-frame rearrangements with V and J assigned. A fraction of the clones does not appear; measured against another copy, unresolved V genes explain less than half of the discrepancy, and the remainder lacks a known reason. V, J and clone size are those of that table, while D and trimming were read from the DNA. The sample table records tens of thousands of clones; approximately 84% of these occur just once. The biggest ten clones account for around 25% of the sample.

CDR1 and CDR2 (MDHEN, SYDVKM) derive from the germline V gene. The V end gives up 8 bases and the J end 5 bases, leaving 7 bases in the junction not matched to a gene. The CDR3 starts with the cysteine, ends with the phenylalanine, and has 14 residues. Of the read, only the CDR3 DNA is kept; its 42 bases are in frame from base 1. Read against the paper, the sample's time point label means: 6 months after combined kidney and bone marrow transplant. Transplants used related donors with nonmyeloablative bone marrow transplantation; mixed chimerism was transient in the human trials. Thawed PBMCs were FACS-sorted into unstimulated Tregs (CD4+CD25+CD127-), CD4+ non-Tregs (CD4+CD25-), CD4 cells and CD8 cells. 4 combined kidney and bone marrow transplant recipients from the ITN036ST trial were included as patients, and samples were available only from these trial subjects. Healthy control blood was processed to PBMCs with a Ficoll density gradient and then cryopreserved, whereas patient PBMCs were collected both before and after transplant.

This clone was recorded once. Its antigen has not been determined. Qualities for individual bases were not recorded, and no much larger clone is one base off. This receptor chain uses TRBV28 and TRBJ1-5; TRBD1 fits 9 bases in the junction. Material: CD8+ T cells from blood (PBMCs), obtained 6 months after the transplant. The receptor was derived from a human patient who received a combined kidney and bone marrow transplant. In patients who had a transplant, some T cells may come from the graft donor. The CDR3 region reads CASSTGGGHQPQHF. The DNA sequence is TGTGCCAGCTCGACAGGGGGGGGTCATCAGCCCCAGCATTTT.